A selection of T cell receptor beta chains follows, all from one sample in a study of identical twins. One entry per CDR3 protein results from TCRdb running MiXCR on the 5' RACE reads. The data show 1.5 million to 2 million distinct CDR3 sequences, around 33% seen once. The sample taken for sequencing was cord blood. Receptor source: a newborn girl in good health. CDR3s include the opening cysteine and the closing phenylalanine or tryptophan. Each record gives: clone size, V gene, J gene, CDR3 protein. Clone size appears in some rows only: once, few, many, or a class for an expanded clone.

NA	TRBV28	TRBJ2-1	CASSLEYRFYNEQFF
NA	TRBV4-1	TRBJ2-4	CASSREGSGKNIQYF
few	TRBV13	TRBJ2-3	CASSPLPGADTQYF
few	TRBV7-9	NA	CASSLALGQGYEQYF
NA	TRBV28	TRBJ1-2	CASSFRGQGYYGYTF
NA	TRBV2	TRBJ2-3	CASSGSGSHTQYF
few	TRBV27	TRBJ1-5	CASSPSLNQPQHF
NA	TRBV12-3/TRBV12-4	TRBJ1-1	CASRDYLNTEAFF
NA	TRBV5-1	TRBJ1-6	CASSSQGRDNSPLHF
NA	TRBV6-2/TRBV6-3	TRBJ2-2	CASSYSRSGGPNTGELFF
few	TRBV5-6	TRBJ2-3	CASSLEWGQGSTDTQYF
NA	TRBV2	TRBJ2-1	CASPPVAGGSYNEQFF
few	TRBV14	TRBJ2-4	CASSGTARNLAKNIQYF
few	TRBV5-1	TRBJ2-5	CASSLRGSRTQYF
NA	TRBV6-5	TRBJ2-3	CASSYGGFGTDTQYF
many	TRBV27	TRBJ1-2	CASSPLTGGLNYGYTF
NA	TRBV14	TRBJ1-1	CASSQFRNTEAFF
NA	TRBV5-1	TRBJ2-2	CASSASRGGGELFF
NA	TRBV20-1	TRBJ2-1	CSALAGHYNEQFF
NA	TRBV20-1	TRBJ2-1	CSASQGGPAYNEQFF
NA	TRBV29-1	TRBJ2-1	CSVCRDGGDNEQFF
many	TRBV12-3/TRBV12-4	TRBJ2-2	CASSGTGNTGELFF
many	TRBV5-1	TRBJ2-7	CASSVGGFPSYEQYF
NA	TRBV11-2	TRBJ2-1	CASSPVPSLNAEQFF
NA	TRBV7-9	TRBJ1-1	CASSLWVTGLGTEAFF
few	TRBV20-1	TRBJ2-5	CSARRGPGETQYF
NA	TRBV12-3/TRBV12-4	TRBJ1-6	CASSSRDGGNSPLHF
many	TRBV5-1	TRBJ2-5	CASSLRIGETQYF
NA	TRBV4-1	TRBJ1-4	CASSQHTGEKLFF
few	TRBV20-1	TRBJ1-2	CSARSGELPANYGYTF
NA	TRBV7-8	TRBJ1-5	CASSIDRGLLSNQPQHF
NA	TRBV28	TRBJ2-7	CASSLCWAGGFSYEQYF
NA	TRBV14	TRBJ2-4	CASSQDLGGLAKNIQYF
NA	TRBV4-1	TRBJ2-3	CASSQVTASMRVTQYF
few	TRBV9	TRBJ2-3	CASSVGGQVQGTDTQYF
few	TRBV4-2	TRBJ1-5	CASSETGRDRHF
NA	TRBV13	NA	CASSPVGGEGYEQYF
NA	TRBV5-1	TRBJ2-1	CASSHDWAYNEQFF
few	TRBV12-3/TRBV12-4	TRBJ1-2	CASSGQGSTYGYTF
NA	TRBV24-1	NA	CATSDPDSQTYNEQYF
NA	TRBV7-9	TRBJ2-4	CASSSLDRGLAKNIQYF
NA	TRBV15	TRBJ2-1	CATSRGVGHEQFF
NA	TRBV12-3/TRBV12-4	TRBJ2-7	CASSARGLLSYEQYF
NA	TRBV13	TRBJ1-2	CASSPQRDIYGYTF
NA	TRBV7-2	TRBJ2-4	CASSLSRDLLAKNIQYF
NA	TRBV28	TRBJ2-7	CASRASPTYEQYF
many	TRBV7-2	TRBJ2-7	CASSLYLAGSYEQYF
few	TRBV12-5	TRBJ2-1	CASGLVLGTQGNGQFF
few	TRBV21-1	TRBJ2-7	CASTRTSGGVKEQYF
NA	TRBV7-2	TRBJ2-1	CASSVTRTSPDLTNEQFF
few	TRBV20-1	TRBJ2-3	CSARRVANTDTQYF
NA	TRBV20-1	TRBJ2-1	CSDTSDNEQFF
few	TRBV11-2	TRBJ2-7	CASSLGPGLTYEQYF
few	TRBV7-2	TRBJ1-4	CASSPLGGGANEKLFF
NA	TRBV15	TRBJ2-6	CATERGGSGANVLTF
NA	TRBV28	TRBJ2-3	CASRPGTFSDTQYF
few	TRBV2	TRBJ2-7	CASIKGLLTYEQYF
few	TRBV7-6	TRBJ2-3	CASSAPFSTDTQYF
NA	TRBV6-2/TRBV6-3	TRBJ1-5	CARQGQGANQPQHF